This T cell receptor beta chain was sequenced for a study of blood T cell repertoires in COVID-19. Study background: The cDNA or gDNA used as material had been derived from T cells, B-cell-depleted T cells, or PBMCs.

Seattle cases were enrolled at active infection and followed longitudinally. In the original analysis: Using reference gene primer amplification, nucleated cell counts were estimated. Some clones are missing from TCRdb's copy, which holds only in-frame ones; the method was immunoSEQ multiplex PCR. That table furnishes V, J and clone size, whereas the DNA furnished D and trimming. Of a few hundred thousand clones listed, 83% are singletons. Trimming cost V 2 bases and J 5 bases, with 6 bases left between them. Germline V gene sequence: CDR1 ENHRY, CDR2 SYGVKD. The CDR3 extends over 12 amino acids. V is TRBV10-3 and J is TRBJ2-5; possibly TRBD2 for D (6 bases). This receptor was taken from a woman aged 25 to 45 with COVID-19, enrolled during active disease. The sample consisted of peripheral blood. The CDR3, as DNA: TGTGCCATCAGTGAGCGGGGGGAGACCCAGTACTTC. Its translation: CAISERGETQYF.